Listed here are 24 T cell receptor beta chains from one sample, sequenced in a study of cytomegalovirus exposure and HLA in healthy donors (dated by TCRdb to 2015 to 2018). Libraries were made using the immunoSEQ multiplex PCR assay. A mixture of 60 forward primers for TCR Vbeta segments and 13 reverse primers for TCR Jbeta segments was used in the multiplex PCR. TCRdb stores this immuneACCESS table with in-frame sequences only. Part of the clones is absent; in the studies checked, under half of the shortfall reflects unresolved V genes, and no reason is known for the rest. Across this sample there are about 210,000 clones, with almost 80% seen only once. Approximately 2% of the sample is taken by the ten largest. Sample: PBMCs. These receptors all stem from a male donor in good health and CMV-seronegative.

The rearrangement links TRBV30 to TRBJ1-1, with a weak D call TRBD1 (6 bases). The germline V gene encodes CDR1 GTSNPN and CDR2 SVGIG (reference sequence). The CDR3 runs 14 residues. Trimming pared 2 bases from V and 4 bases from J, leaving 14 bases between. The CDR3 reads CAWSPQGSGTEAFF. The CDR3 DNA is TGTGCCTGGAGTCCACAGGGATCAGGCACTGAAGCTTTCTTT.

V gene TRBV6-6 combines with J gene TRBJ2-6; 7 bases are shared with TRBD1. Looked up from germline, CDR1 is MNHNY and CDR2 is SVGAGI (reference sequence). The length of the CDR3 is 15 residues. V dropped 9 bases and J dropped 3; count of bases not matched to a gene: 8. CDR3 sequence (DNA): TGTGCCAGTTCGACAGGGACCGGTGGGGCCAACGTCCTGACTTTC. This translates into CASSTGTGGANVLTF.

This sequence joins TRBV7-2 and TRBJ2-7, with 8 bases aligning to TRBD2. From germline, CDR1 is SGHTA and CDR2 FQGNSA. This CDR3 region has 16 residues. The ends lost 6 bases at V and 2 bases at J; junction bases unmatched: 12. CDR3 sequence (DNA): TGTGCCAGCAGATCACCTAGCGGGCGTCCCCCCTACGAGCAGTACTTC. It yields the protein CASRSPSGRPPYEQYF.

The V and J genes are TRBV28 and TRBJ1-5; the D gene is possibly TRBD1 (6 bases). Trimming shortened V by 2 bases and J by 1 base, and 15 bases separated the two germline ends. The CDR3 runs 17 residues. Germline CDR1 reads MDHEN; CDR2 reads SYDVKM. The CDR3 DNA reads TGTGCCAGCAGTTTAGCACAGGGAATTCTGAGCAATCAGCCCCAGCATTTT. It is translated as CASSLAQGILSNQPQHF.

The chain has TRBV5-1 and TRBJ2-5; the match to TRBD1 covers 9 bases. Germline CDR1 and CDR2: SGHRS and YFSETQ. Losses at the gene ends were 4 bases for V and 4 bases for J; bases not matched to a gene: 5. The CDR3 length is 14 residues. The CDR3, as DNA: TGCGCCAGCAGCCAAAGACAGGGGGTAGAGACCCAGTACTTC. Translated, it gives CASSQRQGVETQYF.

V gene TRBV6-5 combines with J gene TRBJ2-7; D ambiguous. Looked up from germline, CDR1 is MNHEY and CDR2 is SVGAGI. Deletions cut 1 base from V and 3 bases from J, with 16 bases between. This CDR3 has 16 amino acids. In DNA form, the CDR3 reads TGTGCCAGCAGTTACTTCAGGAAAGCCTCCCTCTACGAGCAGTACTTC. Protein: CASSYFRKASLYEQYF.

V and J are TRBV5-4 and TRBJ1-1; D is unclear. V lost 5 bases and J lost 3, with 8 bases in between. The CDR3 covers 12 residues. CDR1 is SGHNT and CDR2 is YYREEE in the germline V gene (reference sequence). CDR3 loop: CASSWEDTEAFF. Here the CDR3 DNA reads TGTGCCAGCAGTTGGGAGGACACTGAAGCTTTCTTT.

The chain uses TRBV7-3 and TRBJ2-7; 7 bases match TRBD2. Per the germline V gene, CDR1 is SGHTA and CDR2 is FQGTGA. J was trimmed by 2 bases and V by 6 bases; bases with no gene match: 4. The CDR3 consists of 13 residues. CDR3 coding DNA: TGTGCCAGCAGTTGGGACTACACCTACGAGCAGTACTTC. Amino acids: CASSWDYTYEQYF.

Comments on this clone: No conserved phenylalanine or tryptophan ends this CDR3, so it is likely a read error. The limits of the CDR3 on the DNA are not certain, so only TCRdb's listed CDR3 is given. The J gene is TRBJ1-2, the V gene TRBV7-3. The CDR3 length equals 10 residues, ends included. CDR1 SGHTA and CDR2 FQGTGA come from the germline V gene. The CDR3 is CASSLEANGS.

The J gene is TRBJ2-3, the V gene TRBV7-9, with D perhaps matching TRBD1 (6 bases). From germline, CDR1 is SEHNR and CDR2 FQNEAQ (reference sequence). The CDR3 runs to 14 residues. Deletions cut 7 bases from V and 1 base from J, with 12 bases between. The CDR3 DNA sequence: TGTGCCAGCAACCAGGGGCAGGGCACAGATACGCAGTATTTT. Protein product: CASNQGQGTDTQYF.

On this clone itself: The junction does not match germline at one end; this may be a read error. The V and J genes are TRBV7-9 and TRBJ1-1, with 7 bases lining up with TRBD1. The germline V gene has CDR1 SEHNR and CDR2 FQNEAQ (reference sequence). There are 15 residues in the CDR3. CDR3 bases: TGTTCCAGCAGCTTATATGTCGGTGACAGGGTTGAAGCTTTCTTT. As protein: CSSSLYVGDRVEAFF. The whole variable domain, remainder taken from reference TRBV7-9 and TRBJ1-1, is DTGVSQNPRHKITKRGQNVTFRCDPISEHNRLYWYRQTLGQGPEFLTYFQNEAQLEKSRLLSDRFSAERPKGSFSTLEIQRTEQGDSAMYLCSSSLYVGDRVEAFFGQGTRLTVV.

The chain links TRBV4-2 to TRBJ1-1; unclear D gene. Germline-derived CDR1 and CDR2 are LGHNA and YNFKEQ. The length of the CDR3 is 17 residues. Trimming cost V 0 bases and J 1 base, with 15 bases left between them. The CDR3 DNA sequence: TGTGCCAGCAGCCAAGATCCCAACGGGAATTGGAACACTGAAGCTTTCTTT. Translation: CASSQDPNGNWNTEAFF.

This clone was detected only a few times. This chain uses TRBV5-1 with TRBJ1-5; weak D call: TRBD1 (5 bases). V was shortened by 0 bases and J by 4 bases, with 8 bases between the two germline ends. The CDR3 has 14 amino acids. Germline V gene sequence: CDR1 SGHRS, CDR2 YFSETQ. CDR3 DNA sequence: TGCGCCAGCAGCTTGGGCGACAGAAATCAGCCCCAGCATTTT. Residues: CASSLGDRNQPQHF.

In nucleotides, the CDR3 is TGTGCCAGCAGCAAAAATTCCTGTTGGAGGCAGCACTATGGCTACACCTTC. Translated, it gives CASSKNSCWRQHYGYTF. The rearrangement joins TRBV21-1 to TRBJ1-2. TRBV21-1 is deemed a pseudogene. CDR3 length: 17 residues.

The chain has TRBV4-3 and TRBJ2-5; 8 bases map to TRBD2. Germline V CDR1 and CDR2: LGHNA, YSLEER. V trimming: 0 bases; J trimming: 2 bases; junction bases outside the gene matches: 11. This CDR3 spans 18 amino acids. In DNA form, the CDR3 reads TGCGCCAGCAGCCAAGACTGGATGGTAGCGGGGCCACAAGAGACCCAGTACTTC. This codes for CASSQDWMVAGPQETQYF.

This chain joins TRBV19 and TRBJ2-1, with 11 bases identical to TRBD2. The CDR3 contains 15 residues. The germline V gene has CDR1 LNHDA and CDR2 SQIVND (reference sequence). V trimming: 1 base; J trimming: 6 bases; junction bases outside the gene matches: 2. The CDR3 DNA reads TGTGCCAGTAGTATAGTAGCGGGAGGGCCCAATGAGCAGTTCTTC. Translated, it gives CASSIVAGGPNEQFF.

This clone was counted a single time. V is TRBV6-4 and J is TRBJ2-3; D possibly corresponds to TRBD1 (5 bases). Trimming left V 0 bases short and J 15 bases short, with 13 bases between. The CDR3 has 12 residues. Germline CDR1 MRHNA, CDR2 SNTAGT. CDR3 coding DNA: TGTGCCAGCAGTGACTCGGGCAGGGCGACATATTTT. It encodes CASSDSGRATYF.

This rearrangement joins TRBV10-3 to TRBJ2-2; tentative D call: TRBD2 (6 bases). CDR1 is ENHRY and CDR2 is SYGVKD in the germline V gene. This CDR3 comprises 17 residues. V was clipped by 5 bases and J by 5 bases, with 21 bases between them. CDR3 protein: CAISQRFGGQTTGELFF. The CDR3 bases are TGTGCCATCAGTCAGCGATTCGGAGGGCAGACTACCGGGGAGCTGTTTTTT.

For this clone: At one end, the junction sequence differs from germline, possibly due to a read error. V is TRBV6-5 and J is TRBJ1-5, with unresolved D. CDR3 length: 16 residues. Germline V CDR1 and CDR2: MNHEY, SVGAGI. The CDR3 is CASRYDAHDGDQPQHF. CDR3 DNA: TGTGCCAGCCGTTACGATGCACACGACGGGGATCAGCCCCAGCATTTT.

The CDR3 loop is CASSPRGDQAFF. The CDR3 DNA reads TGTGCCAGCAGCCCCCGGGGGGATCAAGCTTTCTTT. The rearrangement joins TRBV7-2 to TRBJ1-1; a weak D match, TRBD1 (5 bases). With 5 bases removed from V and 9 bases from J, the gap between germline ends came to 13 bases. Germline lookup yields CDR1 SGHTA and CDR2 FQGNSA. The length of the CDR3 is 12 residues.

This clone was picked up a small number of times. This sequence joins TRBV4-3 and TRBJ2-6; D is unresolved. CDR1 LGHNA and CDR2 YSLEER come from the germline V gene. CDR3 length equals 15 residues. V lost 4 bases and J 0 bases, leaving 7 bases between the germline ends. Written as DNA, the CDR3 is TGCGCCAGCAGCCCACAAAGCTCTGGGGCCAACGTCCTGACTTTC. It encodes CASSPQSSGANVLTF.

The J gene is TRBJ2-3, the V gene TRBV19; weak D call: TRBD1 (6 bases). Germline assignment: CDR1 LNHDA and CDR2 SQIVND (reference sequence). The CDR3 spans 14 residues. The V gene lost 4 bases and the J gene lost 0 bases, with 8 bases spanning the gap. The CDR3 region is CASSRTASTDTQYF. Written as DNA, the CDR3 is TGTGCCAGTAGTAGGACAGCTAGCACAGATACGCAGTATTTT. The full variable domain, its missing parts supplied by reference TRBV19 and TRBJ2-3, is DGGITQSPKYLFRKEGQNVTLSCEQNLNHDAMYWYRQDPGQGLRLIYYSQIVNDFQKGDIAEGYSVSREKKESFPLTVTSAQKNPTAFYLCASSRTASTDTQYFGPGTRLTVL.

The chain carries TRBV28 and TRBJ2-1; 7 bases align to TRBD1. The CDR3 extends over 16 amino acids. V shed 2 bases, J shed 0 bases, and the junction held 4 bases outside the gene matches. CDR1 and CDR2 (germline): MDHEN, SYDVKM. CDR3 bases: TGTGCCAGCAGTTTACCGGACAGGAGCTCCTACAATGAGCAGTTCTTC. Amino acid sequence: CASSLPDRSSYNEQFF.

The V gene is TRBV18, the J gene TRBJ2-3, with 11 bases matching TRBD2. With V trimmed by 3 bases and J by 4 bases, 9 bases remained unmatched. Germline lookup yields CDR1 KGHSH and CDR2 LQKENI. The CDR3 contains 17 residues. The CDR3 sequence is CASSPLTGTSGSDTQYF. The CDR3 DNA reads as TGTGCCAGCTCACCGCTGACCGGGACTAGCGGTTCAGATACGCAGTATTTT.